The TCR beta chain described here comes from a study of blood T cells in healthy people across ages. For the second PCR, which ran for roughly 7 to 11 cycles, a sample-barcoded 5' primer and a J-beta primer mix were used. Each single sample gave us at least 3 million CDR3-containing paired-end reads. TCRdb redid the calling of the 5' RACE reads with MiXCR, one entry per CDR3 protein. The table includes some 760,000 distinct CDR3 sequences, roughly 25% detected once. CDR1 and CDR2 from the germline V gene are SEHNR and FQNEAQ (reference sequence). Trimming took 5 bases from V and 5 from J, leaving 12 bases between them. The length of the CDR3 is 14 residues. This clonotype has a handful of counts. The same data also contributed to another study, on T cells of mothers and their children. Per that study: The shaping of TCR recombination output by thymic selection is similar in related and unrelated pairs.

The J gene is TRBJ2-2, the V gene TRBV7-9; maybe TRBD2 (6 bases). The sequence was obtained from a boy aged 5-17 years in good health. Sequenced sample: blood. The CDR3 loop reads CASSPGTGTGELFF. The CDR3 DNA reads TGTGCCAGCAGCCCCGGGACTGGGACCGGGGAGCTGTTTTTT.